This TCR beta chain is from a study of cytomegalovirus exposure and HLA in healthy donors. V was clipped by 6 bases and J by 0 bases, with 15 bases between them. This CDR3 has 16 amino acids. Germline CDR1 is LNHDA and CDR2 is SQIVND (reference sequence). Points on this clone: The antigen is undetermined.

The primer mix had 60 Vbeta and 13 Jbeta primers. Profiled with immunoSEQ multiplex PCR; TCRdb holds only in-frame clones, not every one. The sample contains 100,000 to 150,000 clones, 83% of which appear only once. Points from the study as a whole: The authors considered a cluster of highly shared sequence variants likely to be a sequencing artifact.

The sequencing sample was made of PBMCs. The chain employs TRBV19 and TRBJ1-5, with D possibly TRBD1 on 6 matching bases. The clonotype comes from a woman between 40 and 50 years old in good health and CMV-seropositive. CDR3 loop: CASRGGRVYSNQPQHF. The CDR3, as DNA: TGTGCCAGTAGAGGGGGACGGGTATATAGCAATCAGCCCCAGCATTTT.